The rows below give T cell receptor beta chains drawn from one sample of a study of cytomegalovirus exposure and HLA in healthy donors. The protocol was immunoSEQ multiplex PCR, while the TCRdb copy is restricted to in-frame clones and leaves out a portion. Found here are about 210,000 clones, roughly 77% of them singletons; the top ten hold approximately 3.6%. Input material: PBMCs. Receptors were obtained from a man aged 40-55 years in good health and CMV-seropositive. The CDR3 runs from the conserved cysteine through the conserved F or W. Each record gives: D gene, clone size, V gene, J gene, CDR3 protein, CDR3 DNA. The D gene is left open where the match is weak. The size entry is marked missing in some rows and otherwise reads once, few, many or a size class.

d_gene: -; abundance: once; v_gene: TRBV5-4; j_gene: TRBJ2-2; CDR3aa: CASSPGLDGELFF; CDR3nt: TGTGCCAGCAGCCCGGGACTGGACGGGGAGCTGTTTTTT
d_gene: TRBD2; abundance: -; v_gene: TRBV30; j_gene: TRBJ2-2; CDR3aa: CASTIAGGRAGELFF; CDR3nt: TGTGCCTCTACAATAGCGGGAGGGCGGGCCGGGGAGCTGTTTTTT
d_gene: TRBD2; abundance: -; v_gene: TRBV5-1; j_gene: TRBJ2-7; CDR3aa: CASSPGTSGSLTYEQYF; CDR3nt: TGCGCCAGCAGCCCTGGGACTAGCGGGAGTCTGACCTACGAGCAGTACTTC
d_gene: -; abundance: -; v_gene: TRBV7-9; j_gene: TRBJ2-7; CDR3aa: CASGSGILSYEQYF; CDR3nt: TGTGCCAGCGGTTCCGGGATTCTCTCCTACGAGCAGTACTTC
d_gene: TRBD1; abundance: -; v_gene: TRBV5-6; j_gene: TRBJ1-5; CDR3aa: CASSNRDSPQHF; CDR3nt: TGTGCCAGCAGCAACCGGGACAGCCCCCAGCATTTT
d_gene: TRBD1; abundance: -; v_gene: TRBV7-8; j_gene: TRBJ1-5; CDR3aa: CASSITGQGFVSNQPQHF; CDR3nt: TGTGCCAGCAGCATTACGGGACAGGGATTCGTAAGCAATCAGCCCCAGCATTTT
d_gene: -; abundance: -; v_gene: TRBV7-3; j_gene: TRBJ2-1; CDR3aa: CASSSPQGEQFF; CDR3nt: TGTGCCAGCAGCTCCCCCCAGGGGGAGCAGTTCTTC
d_gene: -; abundance: -; v_gene: TRBV5-1; j_gene: TRBJ2-1; CDR3aa: CASSLQPTADEQFF; CDR3nt: TGCGCCAGCAGCCTCCAGCCCACGGCGGATGAGCAGTTCTTC
d_gene: TRBD1; abundance: -; v_gene: TRBV11-1; j_gene: TRBJ2-7; CDR3aa: CASSFSQGAFYEQYF; CDR3nt: TGTGCCAGCAGCTTTAGCCAGGGGGCGTTCTACGAGCAGTACTTC
d_gene: -; abundance: -; v_gene: TRBV9; j_gene: TRBJ1-1; CDR3aa: CASSVGGQLMNTEAFF; CDR3nt: TGTGCCAGCAGCGTAGGAGGACAGCTCATGAACACTGAAGCTTTCTTT
d_gene: TRBD1; abundance: -; v_gene: TRBV5-1; j_gene: TRBJ2-7; CDR3aa: CASSPGQGYTYEQYF; CDR3nt: TGCGCCAGCAGCCCCGGACAGGGGTATACCTACGAGCAGTACTTC
d_gene: TRBD1; abundance: -; v_gene: TRBV4-2; j_gene: TRBJ1-5; CDR3aa: CASSQETGTASYSNQPQHF; CDR3nt: TGTGCCAGCAGCCAAGAGACCGGGACAGCCAGTTATAGCAATCAGCCCCAGCATTTT
d_gene: TRBD2; abundance: -; v_gene: TRBV2; j_gene: TRBJ2-2; CDR3aa: CASGGGTGELFF; CDR3nt: TGTGCCAGCGGGGGGGGCACCGGGGAGCTGTTTTTT
d_gene: -; abundance: once; v_gene: TRBV2; j_gene: TRBJ2-5; CDR3aa: CASREGQAVRQETQYF; CDR3nt: TGTGCCAGCAGGGAAGGACAAGCCGTGAGACAAGAGACCCAGTACTTC
d_gene: -; abundance: -; v_gene: TRBV5-1; j_gene: TRBJ1-4; CDR3aa: CASSLVSGAPEKLFF; CDR3nt: TGCGCCAGCAGCTTGGTCTCAGGGGCGCCTGAAAAACTGTTTTTT
d_gene: -; abundance: -; v_gene: TRBV12-2; j_gene: TRBJ2-7; CDR3aa: CASRSSGQTAPPYEQYF; CDR3nt: TGTGCAAGTCGCTCGTCAGGACAAACGGCCCCTCCCTACGAGCAGTACTTC